The clone carrying this TCR beta chain has only one observation. Its antigen is currently unknown. The source of the sample is a study of untreated major depressive disorder. Looked up from germline, CDR1 is SGHRS and CDR2 is YFSETQ. There are 14 residues in the CDR3. V shed 2 bases and J shed 0 bases, with 8 bases lying between them. Overall study findings and caveats: A comparatively small sample limits the generalizability of these findings.

Assay used: immunoSEQ multiplex PCR; TCRdb lists only in-frame clones, some missing. This sample has tens of thousands of clones, with roughly 90% found just once. Each depressed patient was matched pairwise with a non-depressed control on sex, age, current smoking status and body mass index. The chain combines TRBV5-1 with TRBJ1-1; D is perhaps TRBD1 (5 bases). The TCR was taken from a woman between 40 and 50 years old in good health. The sequenced sample consisted of CD4+ T cells from PBMCs. CDR3 nucleotide sequence: TGCGCCAGCAGCTTCCAGGGAGTGAACACTGAAGCTTTCTTT. It translates to CASSFQGVNTEAFF.